Each of the 9 T cell receptor beta chains below was sequenced from the same sample in a study of T cells in Graves' hyperthyroidism and ophthalmopathy. The source material, RNA transcripts, was used to amplify TCR beta CDR3 regions. Initially, a first-round RT-PCR of the TCR CDR3 employed the HTBI primer set. One entry per CDR3 protein, called by TCRdb with MiXCR from the multiplex PCR reads. The sample contains more than 300,000 distinct CDR3 sequences, roughly 15% of which appear only once. The sequenced material came from blood. The receptors come from a woman aged 25 to 45 with Graves' hyperthyroidism that later progressed to Graves' ophthalmopathy.

This clonotype was picked up many times. The chain couples TRBV18 to TRBJ1-3; 10 bases agree with TRBD1. Germline CDR1 KGHSH, CDR2 LQKENI. This CDR3 region has 18 residues. V shed 0 bases, J shed 4 bases, and the junction held 9 bases outside the gene matches. The DNA of the CDR3 is TGTGCCAGCTCACCACCGGGTACAAGACAGGGGGCCGGAAACACCATATATTTT. Its translation: CASSPPGTRQGAGNTIYF. The variable domain in full, with the rest retrieved from reference TRBV18 and TRBJ1-3, is NAGVMQNPRHLVRRRGQEARLRCSPMKGHSHVYWYRQLPEEGLKFMVYLQKENIIDESGMPKERFSAEFPKEGPSILRIQQVVRGDSAAYFCASSPPGTRQGAGNTIYFGEGSWLTVV.

This clonotype was seen a few times. This chain uses TRBV7-6 with TRBJ2-7; D not certain. Trimming removed 2 bases from V and 6 bases from J, with 11 bases in between. The length of the CDR3 is 13 residues. The germline gives CDR1 SGHVS, CDR2 FNYEAQ. CDR3 loop: CASSLNSPLEQYF. For the CDR3, the DNA is TGTGCCAGCAGCTTAAACAGCCCCCTCGAGCAGTACTTC.

In its sample, this clonotype was seen many times. V and J are TRBV5-6 and TRBJ2-2, with 9 bases that match TRBD1. V lost 4 bases to trimming and J lost 7 bases; unmatched junction nucleotides: 8. This CDR3 is 15 amino acids long. Germline V gives CDR1 SGHDT, CDR2 YYEEEE. The CDR3 nucleotides are TGTGCCAGCAGCCATCCGGGACAGGGAAACGGGGAGCTGTTTTTT. Its protein is CASSHPGQGNGELFF.

This clonotype was found many times. This sequence joins TRBV6-1 and TRBJ1-1; TRBD1 matches at 12 bases. The CDR3 totals 17 residues. With V trimmed by 5 bases and J by 5 bases, 12 bases remained unmatched. CDR1 and CDR2 from the germline V gene are MNHNS and SASEGT. The CDR3 DNA reads TGTGCCAGCAGTACCGGGACAGGGGGCGCCCGTTGGACTGAAGCTTTCTTT. The encoded protein is CASSTGTGGARWTEAFF.

This clonotype was counted many times. V gene TRBV29-1 combines with J gene TRBJ2-7, with TRBD1 identical over 7 bases. Germline lookup yields CDR1 SQVTM and CDR2 ANQGSEA. Unmatched junction bases numbered 11, after V lost 6 bases and J lost 6 bases. The CDR3 sequence is 13 residues long. CDR3 in amino acids: CSVTGIDRAEQYF. The CDR3 DNA sequence: TGCAGCGTGACTGGGATCGACAGGGCCGAGCAGTACTTC.

This clonotype was counted many times. This chain uses TRBV2 with TRBJ1-2; TRBD1 matches at 8 bases. The CDR3 spans 15 residues. The V and J ends lost 5 bases and 5 bases, in that order; junction bases with no gene match: 10. Germline CDR1 is SNHLY and CDR2 is FYNNEI. CDR3 residues: CASSQNGQGSYGYTF. The CDR3 nucleotides read TGTGCCAGCAGTCAAAACGGACAGGGTAGTTATGGCTACACCTTC.

This clonotype was detected ten times or more. The chain links TRBV20-1 to TRBJ1-2; 7 bases are shared with TRBD1. CDR1 and CDR2 (germline): DFQATT, SNEGSKA (reference sequence). CDR3 length: 17 residues. J lost 4 bases, V lost 3 bases, and 17 bases had no gene match. The CDR3 loop is CSARALPTLAGGYGYTF. The CDR3 DNA is TGCAGTGCTAGGGCCCTCCCGACACTTGCAGGGGGCTATGGCTACACCTTC.

This clonotype was counted a few times. The chain carries TRBV6-5 and TRBJ1-5; no clear D. Trimming took off 0 bases at V and 3 bases at J, with 3 bases between the two ends. The CDR3 is 13 amino acids. The V gene's germline CDR1 is MNHEY and CDR2 SVGAGI. The CDR3 spells CASSYSINQPQHF. The CDR3 DNA reads as TGTGCCAGCAGTTACTCGATCAATCAGCCCCAGCATTTT.

This clonotype was recorded a few times. Lacking the conserved final phenylalanine or tryptophan, this CDR3 likely reflects a read error. The chain joins TRBV28 to TRBJ2-5, with D possibly matching TRBD2 (6 bases). V was clipped by 7 bases and J by 0 bases, with 12 bases between them. Germline V gene lookup returns CDR1 MDHEN and CDR2 SYDVKM. This CDR3 is built from 14 residues. CDR3 nucleotide sequence: TGTGCCAGCACTCTAGGAGGGGACCAAGAGACCCAGTACCTC. Amino acids: CASTLGGDQETQYL.